This entry describes one T cell receptor beta chain. Its antigen is undetermined. This sample is drawn from a study of CD8 T cells in ankylosing spondylitis. The study's findings and limits: Disease-associated clonotypes exhibited CD8+ identity and were relatively infrequent in peripheral blood. Disease-linked clones were reportedly significantly enriched in matched ankylosing spondylitis synovial fluid. Seemingly characteristic of ankylosing spondylitis blood was a TCR beta motif consisting of roughly 8 highly homologous variants.

Using quantitative 5'-RACE with molecular barcodes, the authors made TCR beta libraries. TCRdb reprocessed the 5' RACE reads with MiXCR, giving one entry per CDR3 protein. The sample has about 360,000 distinct CDR3 sequences, 20% to 25% seen once. The CDR3 is 16 residues long. Trimming cost V 5 bases and J 6 bases; bases outside gene matches: 12. Germline V gives CDR1 SEHNR, CDR2 FQNEAQ (reference sequence). The chain couples TRBV7-9 to TRBJ2-3, with 9 positions matching TRBD1. The sample comprised blood, either unsorted or a sorted T cell fraction (not recorded which). This clonotype originated in a male donor with ankylosing spondylitis or in good health (not recorded which). The CDR3 DNA reads as TGTGCCAGCAGCCCCCCACAGGGACAGGGAGCGGATACGCAGTATTTT. It specifies CASSPPQGQGADTQYF.